This TCR beta chain emerged from a study of radiotherapy plus CTLA-4 blockade in lung cancer. Data came from immunoSEQ multiplex PCR; TCRdb stores just in-frame clones and leaves some out. The sample has 95,000 to 150,000 clones, 85% to 90% seen once. CDR1 is SGHRS and CDR2 is YFSETQ in the germline V gene. This CDR3 has 14 residues. V was shortened by 1 base and J by 4 bases, with 10 bases between the two germline ends. The material was peripheral blood, obtained from a patient treated with radiotherapy plus ipilimumab. This receptor was obtained from a human donor with non-small cell lung cancer that progressed on radiotherapy plus ipilimumab. The gene calls are TRBV5-1 and TRBJ2-3; D is perhaps TRBD2 (5 bases). CDR3 protein: CASSLMQEADTQYF. Written as DNA, the CDR3 is TGCGCCAGCAGCTTGATGCAGGAGGCAGATACGCAGTATTTT.